This T cell receptor (beta chain) was documented in a study of blood T cells in healthy people across ages. The ends were cut back, 2 bases at V and 5 bases at J, with 18 bases in the middle. The CDR3 covers 16 residues. Study-level points and caveats: Diversity estimates drawn from one million T cells were deemed underestimates. Older age coincided with a roughly linear decline in TCR beta diversity per million T cells.

The use of a sample-barcoded 5' primer and a J-beta primer mix characterized a second PCR of roughly 6 to 11 cycles. From the 5' RACE reads, TCRdb called clonotypes with MiXCR, one entry per CDR3 protein. Here the sample spans over a million distinct CDR3 sequences, more than 40% being singletons. This clonotype was found a few times. As yet, its antigen is unknown. Extraction yielded at least 6 micrograms of total RNA per sample. The receptor was isolated from a woman aged 60-75 years in good health. The chain uses TRBV12-3 or TRBV12-4 and TRBJ2-5; D remains ambiguous. Specimen: blood. The CDR3 DNA sequence: TGTGCCAGCAGTTTAAATATGGCCGAGAATATGGAGACCCAGTACTTC. Translation gives CASSLNMAENMETQYF.